These 22 T cell receptor beta chains came from one sample sequenced in a study of blood T cell repertoires in COVID-19. Sequencing was performed with immunoSEQ multiplex PCR; in TCRdb, only in-frame clones are kept and a portion is missing. The sample records under 300,000 clones, under 95% being singletons. The sample was PBMCs or T cells enriched from blood (not recorded which). All receptors come from a woman between 18 and 29 years old who had recovered from COVID-19.

The chain links TRBV5-1 to TRBJ2-5, with 12 bases lining up with TRBD2. The CDR3 spans 19 residues. With 5 bases clipped from V and 3 bases from J, the junction kept 17 bases outside the gene matches. From germline, CDR1 is SGHRS and CDR2 YFSETQ. The CDR3 spells CASRRRLAGEIYPKETQYF. In nucleotides, the CDR3 is TGCGCCAGCAGACGACGACTAGCGGGAGAAATATATCCGAAAGAGACCCAGTACTTC.

The DNA for the CDR3 is TGTGCCAGCAGCGTGGGGGACAGTGAAGCTTTCTTT. Translated, it gives CASSVGDSEAFF. The V gene is TRBV9, the J gene TRBJ1-1, with 7 bases aligning to TRBD1. Trimming at V came to 2 bases and at J to 7 bases, leaving 2 bases not matched to a gene. The CDR3 has 12 amino acids. From germline, CDR1 is SGDLS and CDR2 YYNGEE.

V usage is TRBV19 and J usage is TRBJ1-1; perhaps TRBD1 as D (5 bases). The CDR3 has 14 amino acids. V was trimmed by 3 bases and J by 7 bases, leaving 15 bases between them. Per germline, CDR1 LNHDA and CDR2 SQIVND (reference sequence). In DNA form, the CDR3 reads TGTGCCAGTAGTATTTCAGGGTATGGTGGTGAAGCTTTCTTT. Protein product: CASSISGYGGEAFF.

The chain carries TRBV7-8 and TRBJ1-2; TRBD1 is a possible D gene (6 bases). Germline V CDR1 and CDR2: SGHVS, FQNEAQ. Trimming left V 0 bases short and J 4 bases short, with 24 bases between. The CDR3 has 19 amino acids. CDR3 nucleotides: TGTGCCAGCAGCTTAGCGGACGGGGGGCATCTCGCTTCCTCCTATGGCTACACCTTC. Translation: CASSLADGGHLASSYGYTF.

This clone occurred once. This chain connects TRBV19 to TRBJ1-1; D not certain. Germline values: CDR1 LNHDA, CDR2 SQIVND (reference sequence). Trimming removed 2 bases at V and 1 base at J, with 5 bases between. The CDR3 has 13 amino acids. The CDR3 coding sequence is TGTGCCAGTAGTATAACAGAGAACACTGAAGCTTTCTTT. This encodes CASSITENTEAFF.

This sequence joins TRBV10-3 and TRBJ2-7; 10 bases map to TRBD1. The CDR3 has 13 amino acids. CDR1 and CDR2 (germline): ENHRY, SYGVKD. J lost 6 bases, V lost 6 bases, and 5 bases had no gene match. The CDR3 nucleotides are TGTGCCATCAGCACCGGGACAGGGGCCGAGCAGTACTTC. As protein: CAISTGTGAEQYF.

The gene calls are TRBV9 and TRBJ2-3; TRBD2 matches 12 bases. Germline CDR1 is SGDLS and CDR2 is YYNGEE. The J segment lost 5 bases and the V segment lost 0 bases, leaving 4 bases of the junction unmatched. This CDR3 spans 16 amino acids. CDR3 coding DNA: TGTGCCAGCAGCGTAGGGACTAGCGGGGTAGTAGATACGCAGTATTTT. Its protein is CASSVGTSGVVDTQYF.

The V and J genes are TRBV7-2 and TRBJ1-5, with a tentative D call TRBD1 (6 bases). Germline V gene data show CDR1 as SGHTA and CDR2 as FQGNSA. The germline V and J ends were trimmed by 0 bases and 6 bases, with 12 bases remaining between them. This CDR3 contains 15 residues. CDR3 region: CASSLAGGWSQPQHF. DNA of the CDR3: TGTGCCAGCAGCTTAGCAGGGGGTTGGAGTCAGCCCCAGCATTTT.

The rearrangement links TRBV7-9 to TRBJ2-3; the match to TRBD2 covers 10 bases. Germline V gene data show CDR1 as SEHNR and CDR2 as FQNEAQ (reference sequence). This CDR3 contains 16 residues. V lost 3 bases, J lost 1 base, and 4 bases stayed unmatched. The CDR3 loop reads CASSLELAGGTDTQYF. CDR3 DNA sequence: TGTGCCAGCAGCTTGGAGCTAGCGGGGGGCACAGATACGCAGTATTTT.

This chain links TRBV28 with TRBJ1-4; tentatively, D is TRBD1 (6 bases). The CDR3 length is 15 residues. Germline V gene data show CDR1 as MDHEN and CDR2 as SYDVKM. V dropped 7 bases and J dropped 10 bases, with 22 bases sitting between them. The CDR3 loop reads CASTGGAEARGKLFF. The CDR3 bases are TGTGCCAGCACGGGGGGCGCAGAGGCCAGGGGAAAACTGTTTTTT.

The table lists this clone with a few counts. This chain's CDR3 is CASSPGLASTDTQYF. The CDR3 nucleotides read TGTGCCAGCAGTCCGGGACTAGCTAGCACAGATACGCAGTATTTT. The V gene is TRBV6-2 or TRBV6-3, the J gene TRBJ2-3, with 9 bases matching TRBD2. The length of the CDR3 is 15 residues. V gave up 5 bases and J gave up 0 bases; unmatched junction bases: 3. Germline V lookup: CDR1 MNHEY, CDR2 SVGEGT.

The chain carries TRBV6-1 and TRBJ1-5; D uncertain. CDR1 and CDR2 (germline): MNHNS, SASEGT. The CDR3 contains 17 residues. The V and J ends lost 0 bases and 0 bases respectively, with 12 bases between them. CDR3 DNA sequence: TGTGCCAGCAGTGAAGCCCGAGGGTACTATAGCAATCAGCCCCAGCATTTT. As protein: CASSEARGYYSNQPQHF.

The V and J genes are TRBV5-1 and TRBJ1-2; weak D call: TRBD1 (5 bases). The CDR3 is made up of 12 amino acids. V gave up 5 bases and J gave up 4 bases, with 9 bases separating them. The V gene's germline CDR1 is SGHRS and CDR2 YFSETQ. In nucleotides, the CDR3 is TGCGCCAGCAGGGGAGGGGTCTATGGCTACACCTTC. Translated, it gives CASRGGVYGYTF.

The rearrangement uses TRBV7-2 and TRBJ2-3; D remains ambiguous. Germline CDR1 SGHTA, CDR2 FQGNSA. Deletions cut 7 bases from V and 6 bases from J, with 20 bases between. The CDR3 is 15 residues long. The CDR3: CASTLEPRSTDTQYF. The CDR3 nucleotides read TGTGCCAGCACCCTGGAACCCAGGTCAACCGATACGCAGTATTTT.

The chain joins TRBV28 to TRBJ1-5; no clear D gene. This CDR3 has 12 amino acids. Germline assignment: CDR1 MDHEN and CDR2 SYDVKM. V lost 6 bases, J lost 8 bases, and 11 bases lay in between. CDR3 DNA sequence: TGTGCCAGCAGCCGGGGTAGGGAGCCCCAGCATTTT. Protein product: CASSRGREPQHF. The variable domain in full, with the rest retrieved from reference TRBV28 and TRBJ1-5, is DVKVTQSSRYLVKRTGEKVFLECVQDMDHENMFWYRQDPGLGLRLIYFSYDVKMKEKGDIPEGYSVSREKKERFSLILESASTNQTSMYLCASSRGREPQHFGDGTRLSIL.

This sequence joins TRBV5-4 and TRBJ2-7; 11 nucleotides line up with TRBD2. Germline trimming cut 0 bases from V and 3 bases from J; bases unmatched to any gene: 2. Germline assignment: CDR1 SGHNT and CDR2 YYREEE (reference sequence). This CDR3 has 15 amino acids. CDR3 residues: CASSLGLAGNYEQYF. In DNA, the CDR3 is TGTGCCAGCAGCTTGGGACTAGCGGGGAACTACGAGCAGTACTTC.

This chain uses TRBV3-1 (or the pseudogene TRBV3-2) with TRBJ1-2; TRBD1 might be the D (6 bases). This CDR3 has 13 residues. The germline CDR1 and CDR2 sequences are LGHDT and YNNKEL (reference sequence). Trimming stripped 0 bases from V and 9 bases from J, with 11 bases between. The DNA of the CDR3 is TGTGCCAGCAGCCAAGATTGGGACAACAGCTACACCTTC. Protein: CASSQDWDNSYTF.

The chain has TRBV14 and TRBJ2-5, with D possibly TRBD1 on 6 matching bases. Trimming shortened V by 4 bases and J by 5 bases, and 20 bases separated the two germline ends. CDR3 size: 16 residues. Germline assignment: CDR1 SGHDN and CDR2 FVKESK. CDR3 bases: TGTGCCAGCAGCCCCTTTCTAAACAGGGAACGGGAGACCCAGTACTTC. This codes for CASSPFLNRERETQYF.

J is TRBJ2-1 and V is TRBV11-3, with a possible D match to TRBD1 (5 bases). V lost 3 bases and J 5 bases, leaving 11 bases between the germline ends. This CDR3 comprises 14 residues. In germline, CDR1 is SGHNT, CDR2 YENEEA. The CDR3 nucleotides read TGTGCCAGCAGCTTTGACAGCAACAACAATGAGCAGTTCTTC. It yields the protein CASSFDSNNNEQFF.

V usage is TRBV5-5 and J usage is TRBJ2-1, with 7 bases aligning to TRBD2. The trim removed 0 bases at V and 4 bases at J, leaving 1 base unmatched. Looked up from germline, CDR1 is SGHKS and CDR2 is YYEKEE (reference sequence). The CDR3 is 14 amino acids. The CDR3 is CASSLASGYNEQFF. The CDR3, as DNA: TGTGCCAGCAGCTTGGCTAGCGGTTACAATGAGCAGTTCTTC.

The chain couples TRBV24-1 to TRBJ2-1; D possibly corresponds to TRBD1 (6 bases). Deletions cut 10 bases from V and 7 bases from J, with 10 bases between. There are 11 residues in the CDR3. CDR1 and CDR2 (germline): KGHDR, SFDVKD. The CDR3 is CATDQGNEQFF. Here the CDR3 DNA reads TGTGCCACAGACCAGGGGAATGAGCAGTTCTTC.

The rearrangement uses TRBV10-3 and TRBJ1-6; D ambiguous. V gave up 6 bases and J gave up 0 bases, with 12 bases separating them. There are 16 residues in the CDR3. CDR1 is ENHRY and CDR2 is SYGVKD in the germline V gene. CDR3 loop: CAIRGGESSYNSPLHF. The CDR3 bases are TGTGCCATCAGGGGAGGTGAAAGCTCCTATAATTCACCCCTCCACTTT.